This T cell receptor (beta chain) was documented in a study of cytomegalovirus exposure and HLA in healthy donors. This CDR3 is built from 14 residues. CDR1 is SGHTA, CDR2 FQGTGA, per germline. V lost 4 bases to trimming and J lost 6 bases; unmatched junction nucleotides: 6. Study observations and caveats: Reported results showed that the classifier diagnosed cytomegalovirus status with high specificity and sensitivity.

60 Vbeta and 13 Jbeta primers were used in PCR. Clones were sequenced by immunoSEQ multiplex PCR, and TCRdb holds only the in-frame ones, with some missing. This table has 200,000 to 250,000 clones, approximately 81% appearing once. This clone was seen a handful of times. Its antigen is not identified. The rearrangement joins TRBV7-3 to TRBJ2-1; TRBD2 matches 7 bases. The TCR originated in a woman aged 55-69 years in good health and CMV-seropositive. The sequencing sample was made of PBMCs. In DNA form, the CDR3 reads TGTGCCAGCAGCTCGGGACTACGGGTCAATGAGCAGTTCTTC. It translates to CASSSGLRVNEQFF.